The 9 T cell receptor beta chains reported below all come from one sample, sequenced in a study of neoadjuvant anti-PD-1 for oral cavity cancer. Assay: immunoSEQ multiplex PCR; the TCRdb copy retains only in-frame clones and omits some. Counted here are 50,000 to 65,000 clones, more than 60% occurring once; the ten biggest clones make up just over 2.5%. The sequences come from PBMCs, collected before nivolumab (anti-PD-1) treatment. These receptors originate from a person between 35 and 79 years old with oral cavity squamous cell carcinoma.

The gene calls are TRBV19 and TRBJ1-5, with 7 positions matching TRBD1. This CDR3 is 18 amino acids long. Germline V gives CDR1 LNHDA, CDR2 SQIVND (reference sequence). Trimming removed 5 bases from V and 0 bases from J; junction bases left unmatched: 13. CDR3 nucleotide sequence: TGTGCCAGTAGTCACGGACAGGAGAGGGTATATAGCAATCAGCCCCAGCATTTT. Translating it yields CASSHGQERVYSNQPQHF.

The count of this clone is one. The chain uses TRBV7-8 and TRBJ2-5; TRBD2 might be the D (5 bases). CDR3 length: 13 residues. V was shortened by 1 base and J by 3 bases, with 6 bases between the two germline ends. The germline gives CDR1 SGHVS, CDR2 FQNEAQ. The CDR3 region has the DNA TGTGCCAGCAGCTTAGTCGGGGAAGAGACCCAGTACTTC. Protein sequence: CASSLVGEETQYF.

V and J are TRBV2 and TRBJ1-5; perhaps TRBD1 as D (6 bases). The CDR3 has 13 residues. The ends were cut back, 10 bases at V and 3 bases at J, with 13 bases in the middle. Germline V lookup: CDR1 SNHLY, CDR2 FYNNEI. The CDR3 protein is CATQGGINQPQHF. The CDR3 nucleotides read TGTGCCACCCAAGGGGGGATCAATCAGCCCCAGCATTTT.

This clone has just a few counts. This rearrangement joins TRBV9 to TRBJ1-1; D is perhaps TRBD1 (6 bases). CDR1 SGDLS and CDR2 YYNGEE come from the germline V gene. The CDR3 consists of 14 residues. Trimming removed 1 base at V and 5 bases at J, with 12 bases between. The CDR3 protein is CASSVMGAGTEAFF. The CDR3 DNA is TGTGCCAGCAGCGTAATGGGGGCGGGAACTGAAGCTTTCTTT.

This clone has a single count. This chain uses TRBV2 with TRBJ1-4; D is unresolved. Trimming stripped 6 bases from V and 0 bases from J, with 11 bases between. From germline, CDR1 is SNHLY and CDR2 FYNNEI. The CDR3 length is 15 residues. The CDR3 protein is CASRDGSATNEKLFF. The CDR3 DNA sequence: TGTGCCAGCAGGGACGGGAGCGCAACTAATGAAAAACTGTTTTTT.

The chain links TRBV5-5 to TRBJ2-7, with TRBD1 matching over 7 bases. Per germline, CDR1 SGHKS and CDR2 YYEKEE (reference sequence). V shed 0 bases and J 6 bases; nucleotides not matched to a gene: 9. The CDR3 contains 15 residues. The CDR3 DNA reads as TGTGCCAGCAGCTTGGCCGGGACAGTGCCCTCCGAGCAGTACTTC. Translating gives CASSLAGTVPSEQYF.

The rearrangement uses TRBV29-1 and TRBJ2-3; 9 nucleotides match TRBD1. V shed 3 bases and J 3 bases; nucleotides not matched to a gene: 7. Per the germline V gene, CDR1 is SQVTM and CDR2 is ANQGSEA. This CDR3 has 15 amino acids. Here the CDR3 DNA reads TGCAGCGTTGATTCCGGGACAGGGAGGACAGATACGCAGTATTTT. Its protein is CSVDSGTGRTDTQYF.

The CDR3 protein is CASSEALRARRNQPQHF. For the CDR3, the DNA is TGTGCCAGCAGTGAAGCGCTTCGGGCCCGTCGCAATCAGCCCCAGCATTTT. The chain is built from TRBV6-1 and TRBJ1-5, with D unresolved. This CDR3 comprises 17 residues. The ends were cut back, 0 bases at V and 2 bases at J, with 14 bases in the middle. Germline V gene data show CDR1 as MNHNS and CDR2 as SASEGT.

V gene TRBV5-1 combines with J gene TRBJ1-2, with D possibly being TRBD1 (6 bases). Germline loops: CDR1 SGHRS, CDR2 YFSETQ. There are 16 residues in the CDR3. The germline V and J ends were trimmed by 0 bases and 8 bases, with 20 bases remaining between them. The CDR3, as DNA: TGCGCCAGCAGCTTGGCCGTGTGGACAGCCGGTGGGGGCTACACCTTC. Its translation: CASSLAVWTAGGGYTF.